The 8 T cell receptor beta chains listed next were all sequenced from one sample in a study of blood T cells in healthy people across ages. A J-beta primer mix and a sample-barcoded 5' primer were used in a second PCR of roughly 6 to 11 cycles. MiXCR was run by TCRdb on the 5' RACE reads, yielding one entry per CDR3 protein. The sample carries 700,000 to 900,000 distinct CDR3 sequences, 50% to 65% recorded once. The sample consisted of blood. The source of these receptors is a man older than 75 in good health.

The CDR3 here is CSVLTGTNIQYF. CDR3 coding DNA: TGCAGCGTTCTGACAGGGACGAACATTCAGTACTTC. The chain recombines TRBV29-1 with TRBJ2-4; 7 bases match TRBD1. Germline values: CDR1 SQVTM, CDR2 ANQGSEA. There are 12 residues in the CDR3. The ends lost 5 bases at V and 7 bases at J; junction bases unmatched: 5. Combining the CDR3 with reference TRBV29-1 and TRBJ2-4 gives the whole variable domain SAVISQKPSRDICQRGTSLTIQCQVDSQVTMMFWYRQQPGQSLTLIATANQGSEATYESGFVIDKFPISRPNLTFSTLTVSNMSPEDSSIYLCSVLTGTNIQYFGAGTRLSVL.

In its sample, this clonotype was seen once. CDR3 nucleotides: TGTGCCATCAGTGGGACTAGCGGGAACAATGAGCAGTTCTTC. It encodes CAISGTSGNNEQFF. The chain has TRBV10-3 and TRBJ2-1; the match to TRBD2 covers 12 bases. This CDR3 contains 14 residues. Germline CDR1 ENHRY, CDR2 SYGVKD. V shed 4 bases, J shed 5 bases, and the junction held 0 bases outside the gene matches.

The chain combines TRBV2 with TRBJ2-1; 7 nucleotides agree with TRBD2. V shed 9 bases and J 4 bases; nucleotides not matched to a gene: 6. CDR1 is SNHLY, CDR2 FYNNEI, per germline. The CDR3 contains 13 residues. CDR3 protein: CARGTGGYNEQFF. CDR3 bases: TGTGCCAGGGGGACCGGGGGGTACAATGAGCAGTTCTTC. Full variable domain (remainder filled in from reference TRBV2 and TRBJ2-1): EPEVTQTPSHQVTQMGQEVILRCVPISNHLYFYWYRQILGQKVEFLVSFYNNEISEKSEIFDDQFSVERPDGSNFTLKIRSTKLEDSAMYFCARGTGGYNEQFFGPGTRLTVL.

This clonotype has just a few counts. The J gene is TRBJ2-5, the V gene TRBV5-1; tentatively, D is TRBD1 or TRBD2 (6 bases each). The ends were cut back, 4 bases at V and 1 base at J, with 17 bases in the middle. The CDR3 runs 16 residues. Germline CDR1 SGHRS, CDR2 YFSETQ. In DNA, the CDR3 is TGCGCCAGCAGCCCCCGCTCTGGGGGGCCCCAAGAGACCCAGTACTTC. Amino acids: CASSPRSGGPQETQYF.

The sample holds many counts of this clonotype. The chain joins TRBV24-1 to TRBJ1-2; D remains ambiguous. CDR3 length: 14 amino acids. V was shortened by 4 bases and J by 8 bases, with 16 bases between the two germline ends. Germline V gene sequence: CDR1 KGHDR, CDR2 SFDVKD. CDR3 amino acids: CATSDQPGVGGYTF. CDR3 nucleotides: TGTGCCACCAGTGACCAGCCCGGGGTAGGAGGCTACACCTTC.

The chain uses TRBV28 and TRBJ2-3; 9 bases line up with TRBD2. V was pared by 4 bases and J by 2 bases, with 13 bases of the junction left unmatched. The CDR3 spans 18 residues. Germline V gene sequence: CDR1 MDHEN, CDR2 SYDVKM. The CDR3 loop is CASSSPGLAGGFTDTQYF. As DNA, the CDR3 is TGTGCCAGCAGTTCGCCGGGACTGGCGGGAGGGTTCACAGATACGCAGTATTTT.

Many counts were recorded for this clonotype. DNA for the CDR3: TGTGCCAGCAGCCAGGACGGATCCTACGAGCAGTACTTC. Its translation: CASSQDGSYEQYF. This rearrangement joins TRBV3-1 to TRBJ2-7; the D is unclear. Germline assignment: CDR1 LGHDT and CDR2 YNNKEL (reference sequence). V lost 3 bases, J lost 1 base, and 7 bases lay in between. The CDR3 length is 13 residues.

The chain links TRBV27 to TRBJ2-1; D ambiguous. V was trimmed by 3 bases and J by 9 bases, leaving 18 bases between them. The length of the CDR3 is 15 residues. The V gene's germline CDR1 is MNHEY and CDR2 SMNVEV (reference sequence). CDR3 bases: TGTGCCAGCAGTTTGGGAAGGGTCATTTTCGGTGAGCAGTTCTTC. Translated: CASSLGRVIFGEQFF.